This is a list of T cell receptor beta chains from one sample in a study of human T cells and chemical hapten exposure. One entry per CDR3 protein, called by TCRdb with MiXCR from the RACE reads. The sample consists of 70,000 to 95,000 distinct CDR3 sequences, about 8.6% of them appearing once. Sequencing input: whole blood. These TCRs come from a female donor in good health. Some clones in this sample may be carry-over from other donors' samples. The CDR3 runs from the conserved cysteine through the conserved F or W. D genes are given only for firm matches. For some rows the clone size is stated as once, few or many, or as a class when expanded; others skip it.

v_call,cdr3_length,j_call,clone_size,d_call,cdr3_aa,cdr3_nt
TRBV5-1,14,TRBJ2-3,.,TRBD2,CASSLETSADTQYF,TGCGCCAGCAGCTTGGAGACTAGCGCGGATACGCAGTATTTT
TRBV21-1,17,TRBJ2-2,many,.,CASSSSEETPTNGELFF,TGTGCCAGCAGCTCAAGTGAGGAGACACCGACAAACGGGGAGCTGTTTTTT
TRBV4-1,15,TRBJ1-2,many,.,CASSPTRGVSFGYTF,TGCGCCAGCAGCCCCACCCGGGGGGTCTCCTTTGGCTACACCTTC
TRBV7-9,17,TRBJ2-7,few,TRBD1,CASSFPGRDRGPYEQYF,TGTGCCAGCAGCTTCCCCGGCCGGGACAGGGGGCCCTACGAGCAGTACTTC
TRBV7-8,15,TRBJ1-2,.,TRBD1,CASSSTGVSNYGYTF,TGTGCCAGCAGCTCAACAGGGGTGTCGAACTATGGCTACACCTTC
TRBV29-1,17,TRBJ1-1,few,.,CSVERGRGGRGMTEAFF,TGCAGCGTTGAAAGGGGCAGGGGCGGACGAGGGATGACTGAAGCTTTCTTT
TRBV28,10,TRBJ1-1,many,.,CASSLLGTFF,TGTGCCAGCAGTTTACTTGGAACTTTCTTT
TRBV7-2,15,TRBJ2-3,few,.,CASSLVGERTDTQYF,TGTGCCAGCAGCTTAGTCGGAGAACGAACAGATACGCAGTATTTT
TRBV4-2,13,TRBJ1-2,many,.,CASSPEANYGYTF,TGTGCCAGCAGCCCCGAGGCGAACTATGGCTACACCTTC
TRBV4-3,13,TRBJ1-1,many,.,CASRRQIISEAFF,TGCGCCAGCAGGCGGCAGATAATCTCTGAAGCTTTCTTT
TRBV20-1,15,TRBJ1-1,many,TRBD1,CSARPGGTGYTEAFF,TGCAGTGCCAGACCCGGCGGGACAGGGTACACTGAAGCTTTCTTT
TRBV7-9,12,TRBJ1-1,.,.,CASSGMNTEAFF,TGTGCCAGCAGCGGCATGAACACTGAAGCTTTCTTT
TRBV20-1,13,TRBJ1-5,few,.,CSAKFRGNQPQHF,TGCAGTGCTAAATTTCGCGGCAATCAGCCCCAGCATTTT
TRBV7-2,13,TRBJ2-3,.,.,CASSRKRLDTQYF,TGTGCCAGCAGCCGGAAGCGGTTAGATACGCAGTATTTT
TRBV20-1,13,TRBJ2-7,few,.,CSALARNDGEQYF,TGCAGTGCTCTGGCCCGCAATGATGGTGAGCAGTACTTC
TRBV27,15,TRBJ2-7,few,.,CASSPSMRSTYEQYF,TGTGCCAGCAGTCCCTCCATGAGGAGCACCTACGAGCAGTACTTC
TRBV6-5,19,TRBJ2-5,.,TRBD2,CASSYSTAPGRAGGETQYF,TGTGCCAGCAGTTACTCCACCGCCCCGGGACGAGCGGGGGGGGAGACCCAGTACTTC
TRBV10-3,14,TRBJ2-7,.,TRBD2,CATRTSGERAEQYF,TGTGCCACCCGGACTAGCGGGGAACGGGCGGAGCAGTACTTC
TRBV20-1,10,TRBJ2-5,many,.,CSAVGETQYF,TGCAGTGCCGTTGGAGAGACCCAGTACTTC
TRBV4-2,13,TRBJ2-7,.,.,CASSQGLVREQYF,TGTGCCAGCAGCCAAGGACTGGTAAGAGAGCAGTACTTC
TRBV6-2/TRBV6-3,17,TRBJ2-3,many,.,CASSYSLWQGRTDTQYF,TGTGCCAGCAGTTACTCTCTATGGCAGGGACGGACAGATACGCAGTATTTT
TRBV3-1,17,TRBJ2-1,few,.,CASSQDFKRGSLNEQFF,TGTGCCAGCAGCCAAGATTTCAAGCGAGGCTCCCTAAATGAGCAGTTCTTC
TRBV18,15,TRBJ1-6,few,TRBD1,CASSPEQGGNSPLHF,TGTGCCAGCTCACCCGAACAGGGGGGAAATTCACCCCTCCACTTT
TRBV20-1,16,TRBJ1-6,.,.,CSASVEGRADNSPLHF,TGCAGTGCTAGTGTGGAGGGGCGTGCGGATAATTCACCCCTCCACTTT
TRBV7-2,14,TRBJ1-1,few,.,CASSPRSGGTEAFF,TGTGCCAGCAGCCCTCGGTCGGGGGGCACTGAAGCTTTCTTT
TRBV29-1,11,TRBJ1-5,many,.,CSVGGNQPQHF,TGCAGCGTTGGGGGCAATCAGCCCCAGCATTTT
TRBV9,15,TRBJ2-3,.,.,CASSVLGASTDTQYF,TGTGCCAGCAGCGTTTTAGGTGCTAGCACAGATACGCAGTATTTT
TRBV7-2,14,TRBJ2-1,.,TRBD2,CASSAPGTSNEQFF,TGTGCCAGCAGCGCTCCCGGGACTAGCAATGAGCAGTTCTTC
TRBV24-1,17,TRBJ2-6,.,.,CATSDFSLHSGANVLTF,TGTGCCACCAGTGATTTCTCTCTTCACTCTGGGGCCAACGTCCTGACTTTC
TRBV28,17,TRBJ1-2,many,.,CASSLPRGRVSSGGYTF,TGTGCCAGCAGCCTCCCCCGCGGCAGGGTGTCCAGTGGCGGCTACACCTTC